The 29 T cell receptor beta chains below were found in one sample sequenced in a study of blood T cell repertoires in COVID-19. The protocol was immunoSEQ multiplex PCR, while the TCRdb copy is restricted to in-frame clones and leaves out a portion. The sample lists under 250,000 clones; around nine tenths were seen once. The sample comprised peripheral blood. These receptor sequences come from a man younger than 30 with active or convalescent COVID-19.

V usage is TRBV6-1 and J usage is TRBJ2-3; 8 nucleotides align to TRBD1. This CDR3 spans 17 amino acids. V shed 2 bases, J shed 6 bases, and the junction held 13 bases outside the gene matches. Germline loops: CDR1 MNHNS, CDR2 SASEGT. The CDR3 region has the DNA TGTGCCAGCAGTGAACGGGCTTTTCAGGGGGCATGGGATACGCAGTATTTT. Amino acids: CASSERAFQGAWDTQYF.

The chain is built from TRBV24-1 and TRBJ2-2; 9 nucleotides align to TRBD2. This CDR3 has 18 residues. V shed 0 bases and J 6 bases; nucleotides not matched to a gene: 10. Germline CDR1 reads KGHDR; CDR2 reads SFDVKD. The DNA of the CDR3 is TGTGCCACCAGTGATTTGTTGGCTAGCGGGACGACCGCCGGGGAGCTGTTTTTT. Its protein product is CATSDLLASGTTAGELFF.

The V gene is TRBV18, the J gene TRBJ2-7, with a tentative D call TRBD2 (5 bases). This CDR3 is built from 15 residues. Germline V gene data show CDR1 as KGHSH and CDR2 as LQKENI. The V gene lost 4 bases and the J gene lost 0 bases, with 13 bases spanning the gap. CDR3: CASSLDGKVSYEQYF. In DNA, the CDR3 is TGTGCCAGCTCACTCGACGGGAAGGTCTCCTACGAGCAGTACTTC.

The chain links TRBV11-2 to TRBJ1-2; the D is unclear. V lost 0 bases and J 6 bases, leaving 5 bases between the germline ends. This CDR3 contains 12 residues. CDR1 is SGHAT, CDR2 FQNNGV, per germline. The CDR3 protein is CASSLESNGYTF. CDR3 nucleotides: TGTGCCAGCAGCTTAGAGAGTAATGGCTACACCTTC.

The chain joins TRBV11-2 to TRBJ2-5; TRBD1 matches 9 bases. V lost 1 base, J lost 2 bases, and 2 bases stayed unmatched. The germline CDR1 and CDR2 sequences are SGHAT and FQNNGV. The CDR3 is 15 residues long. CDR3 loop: CASSLGDRAQETQYF. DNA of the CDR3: TGTGCCAGCAGCTTAGGGGACAGGGCACAAGAGACCCAGTACTTC.

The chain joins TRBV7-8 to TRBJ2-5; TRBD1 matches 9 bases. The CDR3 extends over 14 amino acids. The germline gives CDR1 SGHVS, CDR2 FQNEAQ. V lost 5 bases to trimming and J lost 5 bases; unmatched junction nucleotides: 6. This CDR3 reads CASSPQGAWETQYF. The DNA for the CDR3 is TGTGCCAGCAGCCCACAGGGGGCATGGGAGACCCAGTACTTC.

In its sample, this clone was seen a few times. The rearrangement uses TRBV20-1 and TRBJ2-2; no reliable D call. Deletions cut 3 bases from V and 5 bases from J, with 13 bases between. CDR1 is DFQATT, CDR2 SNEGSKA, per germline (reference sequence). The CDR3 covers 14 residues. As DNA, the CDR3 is TGCAGTGCTAGTTCAGGAACGGCTACCGGGGAGCTGTTTTTT. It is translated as CSASSGTATGELFF.

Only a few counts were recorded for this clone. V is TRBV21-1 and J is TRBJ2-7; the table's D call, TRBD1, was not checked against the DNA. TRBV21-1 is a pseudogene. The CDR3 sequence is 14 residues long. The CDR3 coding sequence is TGTGCCAGCAGCTCACAAGGACAGGGTGGAGAGCAGTACTTC. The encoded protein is CASSSQGQGGEQYF.

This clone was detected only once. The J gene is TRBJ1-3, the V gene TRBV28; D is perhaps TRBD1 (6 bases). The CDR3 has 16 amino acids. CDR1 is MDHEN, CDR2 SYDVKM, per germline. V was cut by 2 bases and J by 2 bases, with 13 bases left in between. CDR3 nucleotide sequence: TGTGCCAGCAGTTTAACGCGGGAGGGGGCTGGAAACACCATATATTTT. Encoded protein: CASSLTREGAGNTIYF.

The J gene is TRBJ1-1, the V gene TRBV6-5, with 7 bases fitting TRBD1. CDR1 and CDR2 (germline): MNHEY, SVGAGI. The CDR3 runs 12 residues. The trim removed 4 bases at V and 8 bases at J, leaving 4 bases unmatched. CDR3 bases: TGTGCCAGCAGTTTAACAGGGGTGGAAGCTTTCTTT. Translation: CASSLTGVEAFF.

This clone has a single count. In DNA form, the CDR3 reads TGTGCCAGCAGCGATCCGACAGGGCTTAGCGCCGGGGAGCTGTTTTTT. This encodes CASSDPTGLSAGELFF. V and J are TRBV9 and TRBJ2-2; 7 bases fit TRBD1. The CDR3 length is 16 residues. CDR1 is SGDLS and CDR2 is YYNGEE in the germline V gene. Trimming cost V 3 bases and J 6 bases; bases outside gene matches: 11.

The CDR3 region is CASSLRTVGATEAFF. For the CDR3, the DNA is TGTGCCAGCAGCTTAAGGACAGTTGGGGCCACTGAAGCTTTCTTT. The chain is built from TRBV7-9 and TRBJ1-1, with D perhaps matching TRBD1 (6 bases). In germline, CDR1 is SEHNR, CDR2 FQNEAQ (reference sequence). This CDR3 has 15 residues. V was clipped by 2 bases and J by 4 bases, with 14 bases between them. Variable domain in full (rest from reference TRBV7-9 and TRBJ1-1): DTGVSQNPRHKITKRGQNVTFRCDPISEHNRLYWYRQTLGQGPEFLTYFQNEAQLEKSRLLSDRFSAERPKGSFSTLEIQRTEQGDSAMYLCASSLRTVGATEAFFGQGTRLTVV.

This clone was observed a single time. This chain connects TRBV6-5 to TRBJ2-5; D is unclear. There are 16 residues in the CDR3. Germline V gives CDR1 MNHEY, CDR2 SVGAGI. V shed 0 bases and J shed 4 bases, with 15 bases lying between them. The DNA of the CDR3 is TGTGCCAGCAGTTACTCGAATCAGGTAAAAGCAGAGACCCAGTACTTC. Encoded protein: CASSYSNQVKAETQYF.

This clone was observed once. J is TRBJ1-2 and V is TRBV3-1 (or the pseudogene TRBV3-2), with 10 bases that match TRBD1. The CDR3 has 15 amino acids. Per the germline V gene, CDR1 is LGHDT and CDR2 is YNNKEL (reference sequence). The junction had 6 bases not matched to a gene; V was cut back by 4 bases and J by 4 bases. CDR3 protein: CASSLGQGGGYGYTF. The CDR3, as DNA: TGTGCCAGCAGCCTCGGACAGGGGGGAGGCTATGGCTACACCTTC.

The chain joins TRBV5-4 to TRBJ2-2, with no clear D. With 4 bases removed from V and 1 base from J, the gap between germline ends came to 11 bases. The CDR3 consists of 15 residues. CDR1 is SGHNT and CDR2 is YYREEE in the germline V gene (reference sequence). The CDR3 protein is CASSRDDLNTGELFF. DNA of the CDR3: TGTGCCAGCAGCCGAGACGACTTGAACACCGGGGAGCTGTTTTTT.

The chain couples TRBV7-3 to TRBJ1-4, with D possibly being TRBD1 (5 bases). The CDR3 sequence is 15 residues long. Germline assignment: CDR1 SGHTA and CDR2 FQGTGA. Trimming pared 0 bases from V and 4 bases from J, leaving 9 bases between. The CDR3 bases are TGTGCCAGCAGCTTAACAGGGGCCAGTAATGAAAAACTGTTTTTT. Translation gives CASSLTGASNEKLFF.

The CDR3 reads CASSTRLAGGGGELFF. The CDR3 DNA is TGTGCCAGTAGTACTAGACTAGCGGGAGGAGGCGGGGAGCTGTTTTTT. The rearrangement uses TRBV19 and TRBJ2-2, with 13 bases that match TRBD2. CDR1 is LNHDA, CDR2 SQIVND, per germline (reference sequence). The CDR3 spans 16 residues. The ends lost 4 bases at V and 7 bases at J; junction bases unmatched: 6.

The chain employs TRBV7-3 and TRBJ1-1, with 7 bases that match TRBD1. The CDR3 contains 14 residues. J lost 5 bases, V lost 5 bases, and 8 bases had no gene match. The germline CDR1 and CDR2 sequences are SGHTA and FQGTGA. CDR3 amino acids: CASSETGFGTEAFF. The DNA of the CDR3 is TGTGCCAGCAGCGAGACAGGGTTCGGAACTGAAGCTTTCTTT. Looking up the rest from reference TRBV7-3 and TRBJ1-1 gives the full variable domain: GAGVSQTPSNKVTEKGKYVELRCDPISGHTALYWYRQSLGQGPEFLIYFQGTGAADDSGLPNDRFFAVRPEGSVSTLKIQRTERGDSAVYLCASSETGFGTEAFFGQGTRLTVV.

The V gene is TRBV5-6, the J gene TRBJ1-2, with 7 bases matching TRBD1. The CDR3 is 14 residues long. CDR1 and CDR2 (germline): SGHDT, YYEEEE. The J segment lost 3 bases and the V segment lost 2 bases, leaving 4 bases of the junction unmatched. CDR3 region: CASSFQGEDYGYTF. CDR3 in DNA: TGTGCCAGCAGCTTCCAGGGGGAGGACTATGGCTACACCTTC.

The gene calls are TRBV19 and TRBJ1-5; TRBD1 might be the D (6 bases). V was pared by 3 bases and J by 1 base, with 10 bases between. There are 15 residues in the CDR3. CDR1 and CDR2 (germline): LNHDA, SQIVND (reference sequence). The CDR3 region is CASSIFGQSNQPQHF. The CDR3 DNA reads TGTGCCAGTAGTATCTTTGGACAGAGCAATCAGCCCCAGCATTTT.

The CDR3 region has the DNA TGTGCCAGCAGCTCCGGGACACGGTATCCCTATGGCTACACCTTC. This codes for CASSSGTRYPYGYTF. The chain is built from TRBV13 and TRBJ1-2; possibly TRBD1 for D (6 bases). The length of the CDR3 is 15 residues. Per germline, CDR1 PRHDT and CDR2 FYEKMQ (reference sequence). The V gene lost 4 bases and the J gene lost 4 bases, with 16 bases spanning the gap.

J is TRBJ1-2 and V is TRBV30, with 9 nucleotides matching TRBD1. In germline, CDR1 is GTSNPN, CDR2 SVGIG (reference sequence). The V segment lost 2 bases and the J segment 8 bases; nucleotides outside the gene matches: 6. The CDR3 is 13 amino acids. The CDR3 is CAWSSRQGEGYTF. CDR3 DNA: TGTGCCTGGAGTTCCCGACAGGGGGAAGGCTACACCTTC.

In DNA form, the CDR3 reads TGTGCCAGCAGTCCATCCAGGGCCCCGAACACTGAAGCTTTCTTT. It specifies CASSPSRAPNTEAFF. This sequence joins TRBV6-5 and TRBJ1-1; TRBD1 might be the D (5 bases). This CDR3 comprises 15 residues. Trimming shortened V by 5 bases and J by 1 base, and 14 bases separated the two germline ends. Per the germline V gene, CDR1 is MNHEY and CDR2 is SVGAGI.

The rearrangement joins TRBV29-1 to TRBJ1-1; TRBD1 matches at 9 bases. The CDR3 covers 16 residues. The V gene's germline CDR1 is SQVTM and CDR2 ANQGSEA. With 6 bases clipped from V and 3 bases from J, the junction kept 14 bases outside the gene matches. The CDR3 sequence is CSVAGDRGKADTEAFF. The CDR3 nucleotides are TGCAGCGTGGCCGGAGACAGGGGGAAGGCGGACACTGAAGCTTTCTTT.

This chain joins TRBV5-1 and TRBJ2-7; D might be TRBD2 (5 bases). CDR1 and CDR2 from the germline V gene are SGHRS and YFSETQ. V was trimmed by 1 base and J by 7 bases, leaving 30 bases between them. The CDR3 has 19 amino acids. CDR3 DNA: TGCGCCAGCAGCTTGTTTATGGGCAAAGAGGGATGGGCTCTCGGTGAGCAGTACTTC. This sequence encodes CASSLFMGKEGWALGEQYF.

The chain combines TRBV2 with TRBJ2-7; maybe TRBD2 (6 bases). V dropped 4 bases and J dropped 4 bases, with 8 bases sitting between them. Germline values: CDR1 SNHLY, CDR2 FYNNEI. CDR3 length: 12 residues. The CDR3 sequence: CASSGGEYEQYF. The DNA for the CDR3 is TGTGCCAGCAGTGGGGGGGAATACGAGCAGTACTTC.

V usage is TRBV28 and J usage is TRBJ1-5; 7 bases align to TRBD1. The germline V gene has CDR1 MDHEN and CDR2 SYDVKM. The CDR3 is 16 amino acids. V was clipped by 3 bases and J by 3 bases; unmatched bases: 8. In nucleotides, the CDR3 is TGTGCCAGCAGTTTGAGGGGGCGACCGCTCAATCAGCCCCAGCATTTT. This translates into CASSLRGRPLNQPQHF.

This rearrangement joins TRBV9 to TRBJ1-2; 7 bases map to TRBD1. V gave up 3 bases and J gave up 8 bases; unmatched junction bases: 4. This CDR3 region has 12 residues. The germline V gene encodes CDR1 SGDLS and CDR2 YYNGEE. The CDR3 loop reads CASSAQGQGYTF. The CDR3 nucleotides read TGTGCCAGCAGCGCACAGGGACAGGGCTACACCTTC.

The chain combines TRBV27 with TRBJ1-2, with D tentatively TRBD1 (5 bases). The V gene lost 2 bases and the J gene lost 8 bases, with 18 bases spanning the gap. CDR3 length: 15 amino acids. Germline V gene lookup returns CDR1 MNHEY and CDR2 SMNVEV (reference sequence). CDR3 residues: CASSLVGGQGGGYTF. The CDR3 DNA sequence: TGTGCCAGCAGTTTAGTTGGTGGGCAGGGAGGCGGCTACACCTTC.